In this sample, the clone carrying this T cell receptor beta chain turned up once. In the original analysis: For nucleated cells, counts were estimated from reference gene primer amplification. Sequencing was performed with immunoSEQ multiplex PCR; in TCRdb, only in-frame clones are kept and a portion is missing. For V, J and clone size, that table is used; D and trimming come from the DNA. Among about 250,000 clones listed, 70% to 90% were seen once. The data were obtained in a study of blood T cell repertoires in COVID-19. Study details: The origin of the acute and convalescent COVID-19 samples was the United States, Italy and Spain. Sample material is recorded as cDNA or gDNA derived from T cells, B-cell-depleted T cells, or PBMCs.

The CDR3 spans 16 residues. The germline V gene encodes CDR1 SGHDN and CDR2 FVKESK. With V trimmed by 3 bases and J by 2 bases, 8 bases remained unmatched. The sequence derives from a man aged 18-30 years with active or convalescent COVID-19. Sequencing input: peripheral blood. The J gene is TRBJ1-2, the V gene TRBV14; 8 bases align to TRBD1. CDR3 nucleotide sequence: TGTGCCAGCAGCCAGCCCGGACAGGGTTCAAACTATGGCTACACCTTC. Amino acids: CASSQPGQGSNYGYTF.